This T cell receptor (beta chain) was sequenced for a study of T-cell reconstitution after alpha-beta-depleted transplantation in children. The sample holds many counts of this clonotype. Preparation of the TCRbeta library involved a method that used unique molecular identifiers. TCRdb processed the PCR reads anew with MiXCR; each CDR3 protein has one entry. The sample lists 130,000 to 150,000 distinct CDR3 sequences, around 9% occurring once. This clonotype originated in a female patient between 2 and 15 years old who had a stem cell transplant for congenital amegakaryocytic thrombocytopenia, so the T cells may come from the graft donor. The material sequenced was PBMCs, mostly from graft donor cells, taken 180 days after TCRalphabeta/CD19-depleted stem cell transplant.

Here the CDR3 DNA reads TGTGCCAGCAGCTTAGACTACAGGGTAGAGACCCAGTACTTC. Its protein is CASSLDYRVETQYF. The chain is built from TRBV7-2 and TRBJ2-5; tentatively, D is TRBD1 (6 bases). Deletions cut 1 base from V and 4 bases from J, with 10 bases between. This CDR3 contains 14 residues. Germline V gene data show CDR1 as SGHTA and CDR2 as FQGNSA.